The rows below give T cell receptor beta chains drawn from one sample of a study of vaccination and CD4 T cells after COVID-19. TCRdb recomputed calls from the PCR reads with MiXCR, one row per CDR3 protein. The table lists approximately 15,000 distinct CDR3 sequences, about half of them singletons, with roughly 13% in the top ten. Antigen specificity for these receptors is unknown. Sequences were obtained from CD4+ T cells from blood, cultured in vitro. The receptors come from a human donor who had recovered from COVID-19. Each CDR3 is given with its conserved first and last residue. The order of the fields is V gene, clone size, J gene, D gene, CDR3 protein, CDR3 DNA. The D gene is left open where the match is weak. Not all rows give a size; the values are once, few, many and, for expanded clones, a class.

TRBV28,-,TRBJ1-2,TRBD1,CASKGQGEFYGYTF,TGTGCCAGCAAGGGACAGGGGGAATTCTATGGCTACACCTTC
TRBV21-1,-,TRBJ1-1,-,CASSTLGGDRGHTEAFF,TGTGCCAGCAGCACCCTAGGGGGTGACAGGGGTCACACTGAAGCTTTCTTT
TRBV4-1,-,TRBJ1-3,-,CASSRPGEGNTIYF,TGCGCCAGCAGCCGACCAGGGGAGGGAAACACCATATATTTT
TRBV7-2,-,TRBJ1-2,-,CASSSRLRGKTF,TGTGCCAGCAGCTCCCGGCTTCGCGGGAAAACCTTC
TRBV28,-,TRBJ1-5,-,CASSLLIRDVLGPQHF,TGTGCCAGCAGTTTACTAATAAGGGACGTTCTTGGGCCCCAGCATTTT
TRBV9,-,TRBJ1-2,-,CASSVGSGANYGYTF,TGTGCCAGCAGCGTAGGGTCAGGGGCTAACTATGGCTACACCTTC
TRBV27,-,TRBJ2-3,TRBD2,CASSLAGVEDTQYF,TGTGCCAGCAGTTTAGCGGGGGTCGAGGATACGCAGTATTTT
TRBV7-2,few,TRBJ1-2,-,CASSLGGGRERGYTF,TGTGCCAGCAGCTTAGGAGGAGGGAGGGAGAGGGGCTACACCTTC
TRBV20-1,medium-sized,TRBJ2-1,-,CSARPGGRANEQFF,TGCAGTGCTAGACCCGGAGGGCGGGCCAATGAGCAGTTCTTC
TRBV20-1,-,TRBJ2-7,TRBD1,CSATPGTGFGEQYF,TGCAGTGCCACGCCCGGGACAGGGTTTGGCGAGCAGTACTTC
TRBV20-1,few,TRBJ1-1,-,CSARDPRGTEAFF,TGCAGTGCTAGAGATCCTAGGGGCACTGAAGCTTTCTTT
TRBV5-8,-,TRBJ1-4,-,CASSSPNGEKLFF,TGTGCCAGCAGCTCGCCCAATGGGGAAAAACTGTTTTTT
TRBV5-4,-,TRBJ2-7,TRBD1,CASSLAFAGQAYEQYF,TGTGCCAGCAGCTTGGCCTTTGCGGGACAGGCATACGAGCAGTACTTC
TRBV20-1,-,TRBJ2-7,TRBD2,CSATLAGNINEQYF,TGCAGTGCCACGCTAGCGGGAAATATCAACGAGCAGTACTTC
TRBV7-2,-,TRBJ2-1,-,CASSLSGLASYNEQFF,TGTGCCAGCAGCTTATCAGGCCTAGCGTCCTACAATGAGCAGTTCTTC
TRBV24-1,-,TRBJ2-2,-,CASRHANTGELFF,TGTGCCTCACGCCACGCGAACACCGGGGAGCTGTTTTTT
TRBV11-2,-,TRBJ2-1,-,CASSPRADSSYNEQFF,TGTGCCAGCAGCCCGAGAGCGGACAGCTCCTACAATGAGCAGTTCTTC
TRBV2,few,TRBJ1-2,-,CASSARSDYGYTF,TGTGCCAGCAGTGCTCGCAGTGACTATGGCTACACCTTC
TRBV5-1,-,TRBJ2-1,-,CASSRDRRPGGVEQFF,TGCGCCAGCAGCCGGGACAGGCGCCCGGGGGGGGTAGAGCAGTTCTTC
TRBV5-4,few,TRBJ1-2,-,CASSLDPEKGGYTF,TGTGCCAGCAGCTTGGACCCCGAGAAGGGGGGCTACACCTTC